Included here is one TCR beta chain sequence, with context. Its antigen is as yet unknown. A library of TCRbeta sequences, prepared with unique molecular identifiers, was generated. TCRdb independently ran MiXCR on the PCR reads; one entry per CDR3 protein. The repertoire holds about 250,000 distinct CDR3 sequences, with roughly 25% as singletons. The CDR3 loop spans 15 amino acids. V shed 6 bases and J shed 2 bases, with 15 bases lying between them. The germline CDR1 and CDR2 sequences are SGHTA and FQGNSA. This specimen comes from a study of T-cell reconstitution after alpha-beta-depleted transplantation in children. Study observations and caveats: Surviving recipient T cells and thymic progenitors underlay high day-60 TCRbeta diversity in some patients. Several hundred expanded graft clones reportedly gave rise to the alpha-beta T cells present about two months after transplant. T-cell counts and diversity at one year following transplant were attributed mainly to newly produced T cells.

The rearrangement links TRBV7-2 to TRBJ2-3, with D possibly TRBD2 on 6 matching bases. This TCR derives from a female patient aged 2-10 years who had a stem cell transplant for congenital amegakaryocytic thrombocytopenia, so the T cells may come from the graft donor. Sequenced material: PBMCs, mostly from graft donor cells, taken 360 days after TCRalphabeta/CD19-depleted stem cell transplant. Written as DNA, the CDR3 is TGTGCCAGCAGGATAATCGGCGGGGCCACAGATACGCAGTATTTT. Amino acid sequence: CASRIIGGATDTQYF.